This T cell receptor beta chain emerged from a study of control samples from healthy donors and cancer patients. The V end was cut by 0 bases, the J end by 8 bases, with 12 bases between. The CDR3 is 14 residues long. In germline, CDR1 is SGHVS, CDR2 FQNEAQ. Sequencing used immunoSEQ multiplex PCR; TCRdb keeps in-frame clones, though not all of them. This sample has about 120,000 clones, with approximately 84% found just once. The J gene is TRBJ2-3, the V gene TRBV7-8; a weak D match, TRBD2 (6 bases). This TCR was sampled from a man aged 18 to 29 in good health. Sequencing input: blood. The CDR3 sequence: CASSLARERATQYF. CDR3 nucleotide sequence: TGTGCCAGCAGCTTAGCGAGGGAGCGGGCTACGCAGTATTTT.